Sequencing of this T cell receptor beta chain was carried out in a study of blood T cell repertoires in COVID-19. At the level of the study: Donors in the United States, Italy and Spain gave samples during acute or convalescent COVID-19. From T cells, B-cell-depleted T cells, or PBMCs came the material, which was cDNA or gDNA.

As processed by the authors: For nucleated cells, counts were estimated from reference gene primer amplification. The table came from immunoSEQ multiplex PCR; TCRdb's copy has only in-frame clones and leaves some out. Clone size and the V and J calls come from that table; the DNA yielded D and trimming. The top ten hold 1.3% to 1.5% of the sample, which has approximately 230,000 clones, approximately 86% seen once. This CDR3 has 14 residues. Germline V lookup: CDR1 SQVTM, CDR2 ANQGSEA. V was pared by 4 bases and J by 2 bases, with 7 bases of the junction left unmatched. The sequence derives from an elderly man with acute or convalescent COVID-19. The chain carries TRBV29-1 and TRBJ1-2; 7 bases match TRBD1. What was sequenced was peripheral blood. The CDR3 DNA follows: TGCAGCGTTGTGGACAGGACGGAAAACTATGGCTACACCTTC. It yields the protein CSVVDRTENYGYTF.